This T cell receptor (beta chain) originates from a study of T cell changes during pregnancy in multiple sclerosis. The CDR3 is 16 residues long. The germline gives CDR1 SGHDT, CDR2 YYEEEE. V dropped 4 bases and J dropped 0; count of bases not matched to a gene: 8. Some clones are missing from TCRdb's copy, which holds only in-frame ones; the method was immunoSEQ multiplex PCR. The data contain approximately 100,000 clones, around 94% of them singletons. This receptor was identified in a female donor with multiple sclerosis, enrolled in a pregnancy study. The specimen comprised peripheral blood, sampled in the second trimester of pregnancy. J is TRBJ2-5 and V is TRBV5-6; 8 bases match TRBD1. CDR3 residues: CASSDWDRPYQETQYF. CDR3 nucleotides: TGTGCCAGCAGCGATTGGGACAGGCCGTACCAAGAGACCCAGTACTTC. The full variable domain, completed using reference TRBV5-6 and TRBJ2-5, is DAGVTQSPTHLIKTRGQQVTLRCSPKSGHDTVSWYQQALGQGPQFIFQYYEEEERQRGNFPDRFSGHQFPNYSSELNVNALLLGDSALYLCASSDWDRPYQETQYFGPGTRLLVL.